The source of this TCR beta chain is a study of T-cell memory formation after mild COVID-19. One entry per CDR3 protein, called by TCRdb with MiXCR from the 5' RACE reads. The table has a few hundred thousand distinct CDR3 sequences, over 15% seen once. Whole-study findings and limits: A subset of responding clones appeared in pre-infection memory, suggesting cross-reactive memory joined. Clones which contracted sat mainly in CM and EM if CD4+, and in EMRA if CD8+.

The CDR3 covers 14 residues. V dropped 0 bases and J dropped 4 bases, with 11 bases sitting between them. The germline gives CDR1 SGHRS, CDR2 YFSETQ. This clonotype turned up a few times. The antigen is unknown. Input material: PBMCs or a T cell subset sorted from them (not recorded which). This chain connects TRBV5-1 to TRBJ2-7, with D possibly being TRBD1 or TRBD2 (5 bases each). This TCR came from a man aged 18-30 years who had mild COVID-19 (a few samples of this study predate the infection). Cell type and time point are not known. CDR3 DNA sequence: TGCGCCAGCAGCTTGGACGGGGCAGGGTACGAGCAGTACTTC. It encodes CASSLDGAGYEQYF.